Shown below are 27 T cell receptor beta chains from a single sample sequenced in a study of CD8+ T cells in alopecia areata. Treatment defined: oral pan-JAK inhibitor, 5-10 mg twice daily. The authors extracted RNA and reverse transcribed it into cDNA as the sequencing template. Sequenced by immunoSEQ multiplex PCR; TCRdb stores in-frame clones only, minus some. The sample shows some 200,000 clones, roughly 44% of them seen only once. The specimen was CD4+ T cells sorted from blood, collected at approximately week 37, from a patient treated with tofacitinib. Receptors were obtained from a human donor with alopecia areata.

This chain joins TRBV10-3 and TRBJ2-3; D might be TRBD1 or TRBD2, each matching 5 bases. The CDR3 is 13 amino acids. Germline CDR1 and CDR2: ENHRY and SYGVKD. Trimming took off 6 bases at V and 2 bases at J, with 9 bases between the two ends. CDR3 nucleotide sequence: TGTGCCATCAGGGGGGACCCCACAGATACGCAGTATTTT. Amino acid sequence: CAIRGDPTDTQYF.

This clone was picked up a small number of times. The CDR3 DNA reads as TGTGCCAGCAGCTTAGCGGGACGGAAAGAGACCCAGTACTTC. Encoded protein: CASSLAGRKETQYF. J is TRBJ2-5 and V is TRBV7-2; the D gene could be TRBD1 or TRBD2 (5 bases each). The germline V gene encodes CDR1 SGHTA and CDR2 FQGNSA. V lost 0 bases, J lost 3 bases, and 8 bases lay in between. There are 14 residues in the CDR3.

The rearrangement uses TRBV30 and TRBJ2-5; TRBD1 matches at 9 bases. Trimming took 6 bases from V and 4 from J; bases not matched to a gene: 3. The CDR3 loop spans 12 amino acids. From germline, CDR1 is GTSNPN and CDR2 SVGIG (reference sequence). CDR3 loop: CACTGGLETQYF. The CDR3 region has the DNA TGTGCCTGTACAGGGGGCCTAGAGACCCAGTACTTC.

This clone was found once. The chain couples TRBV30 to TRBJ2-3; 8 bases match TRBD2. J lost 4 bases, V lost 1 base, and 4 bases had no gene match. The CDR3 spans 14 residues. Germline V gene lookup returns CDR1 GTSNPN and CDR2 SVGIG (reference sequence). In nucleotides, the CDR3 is TGTGCCTGGAGTGACACTAGCGGACCAGATACGCAGTATTTT. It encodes CAWSDTSGPDTQYF.

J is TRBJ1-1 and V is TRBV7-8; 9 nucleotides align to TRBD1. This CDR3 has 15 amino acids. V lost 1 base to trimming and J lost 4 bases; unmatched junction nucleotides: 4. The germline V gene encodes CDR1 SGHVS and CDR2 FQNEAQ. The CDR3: CASSLVGTGSTEAFF. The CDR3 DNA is TGTGCCAGCAGCTTAGTAGGGACAGGGAGCACTGAAGCTTTCTTT.

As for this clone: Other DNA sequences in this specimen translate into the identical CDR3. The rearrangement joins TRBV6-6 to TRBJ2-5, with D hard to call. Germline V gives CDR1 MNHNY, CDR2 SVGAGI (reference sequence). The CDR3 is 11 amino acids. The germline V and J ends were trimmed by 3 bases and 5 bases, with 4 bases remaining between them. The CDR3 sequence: CASSYRETQYF. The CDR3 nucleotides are TGTGCCAGCAGTTATCGGGAGACCCAGTACTTC.

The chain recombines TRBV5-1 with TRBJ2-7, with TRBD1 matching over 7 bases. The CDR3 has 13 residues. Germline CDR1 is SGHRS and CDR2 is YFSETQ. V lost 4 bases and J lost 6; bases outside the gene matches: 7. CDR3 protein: CASSVITGVEQYF. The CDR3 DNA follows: TGCGCCAGCAGCGTAATAACAGGGGTCGAGCAGTACTTC. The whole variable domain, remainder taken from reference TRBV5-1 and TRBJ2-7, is KAGVTQTPRYLIKTRGQQVTLSCSPISGHRSVSWYQQTPGQGLQFLFEYFSETQRNKGNFPGRFSGRQFSNSRSEMNVSTLELGDSALYLCASSVITGVEQYFGPGTRLTVT.

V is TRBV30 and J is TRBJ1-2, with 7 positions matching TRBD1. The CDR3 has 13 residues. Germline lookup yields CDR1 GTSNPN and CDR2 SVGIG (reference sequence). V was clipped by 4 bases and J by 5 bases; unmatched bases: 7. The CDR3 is CAWNRDSHYGYTF. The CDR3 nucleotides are TGTGCCTGGAATCGGGACAGCCATTATGGCTACACCTTC. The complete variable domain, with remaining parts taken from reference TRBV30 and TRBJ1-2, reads SQTIHQWPATLVQPVGSPLSLECTVEGTSNPNLYWYRQAAGRGLQLLFYSVGIGQISSEVPQNLSASRPQDRQFILSSKKLLLSDSGFYLCAWNRDSHYGYTFGSGTRLTVV.

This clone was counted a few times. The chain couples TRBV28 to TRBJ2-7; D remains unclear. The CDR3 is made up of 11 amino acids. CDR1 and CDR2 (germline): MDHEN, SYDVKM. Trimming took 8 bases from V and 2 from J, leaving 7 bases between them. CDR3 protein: CASHGTYEQYF. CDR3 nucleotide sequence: TGTGCCAGCCACGGAACCTACGAGCAGTACTTC.

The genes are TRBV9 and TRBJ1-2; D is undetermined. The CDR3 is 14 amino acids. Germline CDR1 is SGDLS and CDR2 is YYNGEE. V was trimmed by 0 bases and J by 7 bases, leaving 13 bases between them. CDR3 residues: CASSVGEGVLGYTF. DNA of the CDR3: TGTGCCAGCAGCGTAGGGGAAGGAGTACTTGGCTACACCTTC.

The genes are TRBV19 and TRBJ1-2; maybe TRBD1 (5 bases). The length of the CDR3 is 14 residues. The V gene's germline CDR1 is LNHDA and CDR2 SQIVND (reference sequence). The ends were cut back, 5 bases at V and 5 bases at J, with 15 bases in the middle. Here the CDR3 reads CASSSSTAPYGYTF. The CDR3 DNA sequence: TGTGCCAGTAGTTCCTCGACAGCACCGTATGGCTACACCTTC. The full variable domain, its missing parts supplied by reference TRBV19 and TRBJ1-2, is DGGITQSPKYLFRKEGQNVTLSCEQNLNHDAMYWYRQDPGQGLRLIYYSQIVNDFQKGDIAEGYSVSREKKESFPLTVTSAQKNPTAFYLCASSSSTAPYGYTFGSGTRLTVV.

The CDR3 DNA is TGTGCCAGCAGCTTAGGAGGCGGGGGCACCGGGGAGCTGTTTTTT. It encodes CASSLGGGGTGELFF. V usage is TRBV7-7 and J usage is TRBJ2-2, with 7 bases aligning to TRBD2. Unmatched junction bases numbered 3, after V lost 1 base and J lost 4 bases. The CDR3 covers 15 residues. Germline V gene lookup returns CDR1 SSHAT and CDR2 FNYEAQ (reference sequence).

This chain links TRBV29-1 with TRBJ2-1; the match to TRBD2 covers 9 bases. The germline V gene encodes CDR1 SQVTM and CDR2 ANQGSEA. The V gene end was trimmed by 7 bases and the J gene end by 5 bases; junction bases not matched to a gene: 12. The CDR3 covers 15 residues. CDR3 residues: CSARGASGMDNEQFF. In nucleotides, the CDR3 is TGCAGCGCCCGAGGGGCTAGCGGGATGGACAATGAGCAGTTCTTC.

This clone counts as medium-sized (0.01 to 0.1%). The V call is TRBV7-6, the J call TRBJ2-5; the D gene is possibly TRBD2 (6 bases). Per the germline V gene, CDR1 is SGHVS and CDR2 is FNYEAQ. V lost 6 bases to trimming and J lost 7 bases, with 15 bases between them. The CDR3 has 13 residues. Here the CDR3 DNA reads TGTGCCAGCAGACTCTCGGAGGGAGGGACCCAGTACTTC. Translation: CASRLSEGGTQYF. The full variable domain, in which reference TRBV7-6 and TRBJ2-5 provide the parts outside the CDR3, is GAGVSQSPRYKVTKRGQDVALRCDPISGHVSLYWYRQALGQGPEFLTYFNYEAQQDKSGLPNDRFSAERPEGSISTLTIQRTEQRDSAMYRCASRLSEGGTQYFGPGTRLLVL.

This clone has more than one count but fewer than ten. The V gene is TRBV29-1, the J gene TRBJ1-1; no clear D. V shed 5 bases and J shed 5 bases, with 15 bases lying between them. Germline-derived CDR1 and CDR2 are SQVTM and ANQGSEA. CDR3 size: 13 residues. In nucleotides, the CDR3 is TGCAGCGTTCGGCCGGGTTTAAGGACTGAAGCTTTCTTT. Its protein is CSVRPGLRTEAFF.

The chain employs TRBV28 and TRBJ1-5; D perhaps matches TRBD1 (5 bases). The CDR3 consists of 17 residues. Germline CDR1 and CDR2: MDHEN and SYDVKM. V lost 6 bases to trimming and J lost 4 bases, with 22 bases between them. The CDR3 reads CASRPRWRGGRNQPQHF. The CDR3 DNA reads TGTGCCAGCAGGCCCCGTTGGAGGGGAGGGAGGAATCAGCCCCAGCATTTT. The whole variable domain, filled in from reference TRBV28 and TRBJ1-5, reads DVKVTQSSRYLVKRTGEKVFLECVQDMDHENMFWYRQDPGLGLRLIYFSYDVKMKEKGDIPEGYSVSREKKERFSLILESASTNQTSMYLCASRPRWRGGRNQPQHFGDGTRLSIL.

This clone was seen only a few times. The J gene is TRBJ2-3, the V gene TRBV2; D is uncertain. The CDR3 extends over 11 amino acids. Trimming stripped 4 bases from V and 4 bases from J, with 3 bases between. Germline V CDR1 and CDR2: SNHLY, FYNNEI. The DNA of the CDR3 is TGTGCCAGCAGTGCAGCAGATACGCAGTATTTT. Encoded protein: CASSAADTQYF.

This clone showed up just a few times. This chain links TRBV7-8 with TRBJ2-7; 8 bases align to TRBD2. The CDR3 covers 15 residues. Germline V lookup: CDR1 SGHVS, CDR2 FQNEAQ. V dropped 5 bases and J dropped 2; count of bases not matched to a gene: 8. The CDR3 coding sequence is TGTGCCAGCAGCACTAATCTAGCGGGTACCTACGAGCAGTACTTC. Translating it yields CASSTNLAGTYEQYF.

CDR3 in DNA: TGTGCCAGCAGTGCCCCCGCGGCAGGTGAGCAGTTCTTC. Encoded protein: CASSAPAAGEQFF. V and J are TRBV2 and TRBJ2-1; D is unclear. The germline V gene has CDR1 SNHLY and CDR2 FYNNEI. The CDR3 totals 13 residues. Trimming removed 4 bases from V and 9 bases from J, with 13 bases in between.

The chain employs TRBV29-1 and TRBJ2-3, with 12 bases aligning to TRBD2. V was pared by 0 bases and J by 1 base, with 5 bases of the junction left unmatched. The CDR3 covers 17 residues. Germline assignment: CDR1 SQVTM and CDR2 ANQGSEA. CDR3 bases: TGCAGCGTTGAAGAAGCCCTAGCGGGAGGGCGCACAGATACGCAGTATTTT. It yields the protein CSVEEALAGGRTDTQYF.

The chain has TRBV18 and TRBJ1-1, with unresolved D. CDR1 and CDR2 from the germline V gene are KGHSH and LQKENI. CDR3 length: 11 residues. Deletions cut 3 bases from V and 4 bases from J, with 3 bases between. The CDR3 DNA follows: TGTGCCAGCTCACCGGGCACTGAAGCTTTCTTT. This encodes CASSPGTEAFF. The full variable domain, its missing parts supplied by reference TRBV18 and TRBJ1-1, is NAGVMQNPRHLVRRRGQEARLRCSPMKGHSHVYWYRQLPEEGLKFMVYLQKENIIDESGMPKERFSAEFPKEGPSILRIQQVVRGDSAAYFCASSPGTEAFFGQGTRLTVV.

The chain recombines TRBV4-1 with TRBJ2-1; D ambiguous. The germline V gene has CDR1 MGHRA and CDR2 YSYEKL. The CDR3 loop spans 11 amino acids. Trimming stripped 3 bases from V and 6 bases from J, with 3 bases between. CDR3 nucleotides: TGCGCCAGCAGCCATTTCAATGAGCAGTTCTTC. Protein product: CASSHFNEQFF.

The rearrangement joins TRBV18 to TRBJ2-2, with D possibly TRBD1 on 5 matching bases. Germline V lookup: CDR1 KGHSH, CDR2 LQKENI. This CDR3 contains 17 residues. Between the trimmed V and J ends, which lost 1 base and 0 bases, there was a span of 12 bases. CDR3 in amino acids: CASSPQRQMSNTGELFF. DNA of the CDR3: TGTGCCAGCTCACCACAACGACAGATGTCGAACACCGGGGAGCTGTTTTTT.

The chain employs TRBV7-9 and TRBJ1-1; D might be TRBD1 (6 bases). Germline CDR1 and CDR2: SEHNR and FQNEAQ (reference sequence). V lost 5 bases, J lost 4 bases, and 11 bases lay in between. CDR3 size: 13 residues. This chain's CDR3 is CASSLQGSTEAFF. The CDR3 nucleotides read TGTGCCAGCAGCCTACAGGGTAGCACTGAAGCTTTCTTT.

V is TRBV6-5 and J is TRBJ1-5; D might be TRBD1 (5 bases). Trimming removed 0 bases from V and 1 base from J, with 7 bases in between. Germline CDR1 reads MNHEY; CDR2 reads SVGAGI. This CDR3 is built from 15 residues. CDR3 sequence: CASSYSHRSNQPQHF. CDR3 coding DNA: TGTGCCAGCAGTTACTCTCACAGGAGCAATCAGCCCCAGCATTTT.

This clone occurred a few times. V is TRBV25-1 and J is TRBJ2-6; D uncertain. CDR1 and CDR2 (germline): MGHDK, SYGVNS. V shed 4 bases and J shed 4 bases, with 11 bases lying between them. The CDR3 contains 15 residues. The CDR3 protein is CASSGTLSGANVLTF. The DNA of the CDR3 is TGTGCCAGCAGTGGAACCTTGTCCGGGGCCAACGTCCTGACTTTC.

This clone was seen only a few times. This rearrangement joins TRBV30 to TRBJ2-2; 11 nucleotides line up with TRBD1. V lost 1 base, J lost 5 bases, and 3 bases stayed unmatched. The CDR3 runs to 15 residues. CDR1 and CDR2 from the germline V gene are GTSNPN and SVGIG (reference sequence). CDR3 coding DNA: TGTGCCTGGAGTGCCCGGGACAGGGGGACCGGGGAGCTGTTTTTT. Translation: CAWSARDRGTGELFF.